This TCR beta chain was found in a study of T-cell reconstitution after alpha-beta-depleted transplantation in children. As it was prepared, the TCRbeta library received unique molecular identifiers. From the PCR reads, TCRdb called clonotypes with MiXCR, one entry per CDR3 protein. Among roughly 220,000 distinct CDR3 sequences listed, 9.5% to 15% were seen once. The germline V gene encodes CDR1 GTSNPN and CDR2 SVGIG (reference sequence). V trimming: 1 base; J trimming: 1 base; junction bases outside the gene matches: 4. The CDR3 has 15 residues. This clonotype has ten or more counts. The sequencing used PBMCs from the stem cell graft donor, collected from the stem cell graft. The J gene is TRBJ2-7, the V gene TRBV30; TRBD1 agrees at 10 bases. This TCR was recovered from a human donor who donated a stem cell graft to a child with acute lymphoblastic leukemia. The CDR3 nucleotides read TGTGCCTGGAGTGACAGGGACAGGGGATCCTACGAGCAGTACTTC. It encodes CAWSDRDRGSYEQYF.